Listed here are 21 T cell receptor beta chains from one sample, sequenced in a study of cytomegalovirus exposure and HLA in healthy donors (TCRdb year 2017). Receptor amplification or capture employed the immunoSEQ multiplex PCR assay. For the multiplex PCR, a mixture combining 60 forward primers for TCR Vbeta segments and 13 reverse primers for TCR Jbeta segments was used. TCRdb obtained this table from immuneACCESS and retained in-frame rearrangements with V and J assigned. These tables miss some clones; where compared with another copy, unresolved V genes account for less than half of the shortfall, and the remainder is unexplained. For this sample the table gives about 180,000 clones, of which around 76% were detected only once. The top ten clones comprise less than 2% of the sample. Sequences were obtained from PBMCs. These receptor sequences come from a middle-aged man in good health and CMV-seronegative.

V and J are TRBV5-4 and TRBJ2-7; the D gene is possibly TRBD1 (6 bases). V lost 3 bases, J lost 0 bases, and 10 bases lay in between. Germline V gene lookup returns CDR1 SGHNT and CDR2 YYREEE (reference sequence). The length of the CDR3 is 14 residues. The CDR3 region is CASSSRTDSYEQYF. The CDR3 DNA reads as TGTGCCAGCAGCTCCAGGACAGACTCCTACGAGCAGTACTTC.

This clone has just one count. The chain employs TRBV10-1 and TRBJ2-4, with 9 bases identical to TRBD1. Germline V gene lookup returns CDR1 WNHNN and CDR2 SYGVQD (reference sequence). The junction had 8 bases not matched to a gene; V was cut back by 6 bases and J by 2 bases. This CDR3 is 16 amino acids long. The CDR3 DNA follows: TGCGCCAGCAGGGTACAGGGGGCCCAATCCAAAAACATTCAGTACTTC. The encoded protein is CASRVQGAQSKNIQYF.

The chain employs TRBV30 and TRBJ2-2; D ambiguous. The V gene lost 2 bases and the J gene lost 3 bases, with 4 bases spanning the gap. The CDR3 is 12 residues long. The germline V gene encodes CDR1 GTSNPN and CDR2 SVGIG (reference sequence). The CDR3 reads CAWSLDTGELFF. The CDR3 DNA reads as TGTGCCTGGAGTCTTGACACCGGGGAGCTGTTTTTT. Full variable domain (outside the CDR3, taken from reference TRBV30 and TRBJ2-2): SQTIHQWPATLVQPVGSPLSLECTVEGTSNPNLYWYRQAAGRGLQLLFYSVGIGQISSEVPQNLSASRPQDRQFILSSKKLLLSDSGFYLCAWSLDTGELFFGEGSRLTVL.

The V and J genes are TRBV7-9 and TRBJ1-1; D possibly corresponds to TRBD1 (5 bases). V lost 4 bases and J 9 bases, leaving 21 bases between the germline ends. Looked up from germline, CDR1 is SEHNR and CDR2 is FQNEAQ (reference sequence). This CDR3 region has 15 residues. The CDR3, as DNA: TGTGCCAGCAGCTCCCACGCAACGGGGGAAGGACAAGCTTTCTTT. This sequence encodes CASSSHATGEGQAFF.

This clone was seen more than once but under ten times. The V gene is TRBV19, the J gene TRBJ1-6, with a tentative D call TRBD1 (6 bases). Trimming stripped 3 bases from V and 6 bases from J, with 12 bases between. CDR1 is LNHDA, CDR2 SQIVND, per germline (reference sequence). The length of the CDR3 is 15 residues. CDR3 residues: CASSIPRGSNSPLHF. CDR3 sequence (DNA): TGTGCCAGTAGTATTCCCAGGGGAAGTAATTCACCCCTCCACTTT.

CDR3 DNA: TGCAGCCCACCGCGGGGTTCAACTAATGAAAAACTGTTTTTT. Encoded protein: CSPPRGSTNEKLFF. The chain joins TRBV29-1 to TRBJ1-4; D is unresolved. This CDR3 is built from 14 residues. V gave up 8 bases and J gave up 0 bases, with 13 bases separating them. CDR1 is SQVTM, CDR2 ANQGSEA, per germline.

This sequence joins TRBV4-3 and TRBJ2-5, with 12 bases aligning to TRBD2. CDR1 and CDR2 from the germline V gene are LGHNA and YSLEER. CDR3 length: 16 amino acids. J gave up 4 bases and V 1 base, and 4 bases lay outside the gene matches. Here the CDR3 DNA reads TGCGCCAGCAGCCAAGGGCTAGCGGGAGGGGTAGAGACCCAGTACTTC. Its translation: CASSQGLAGGVETQYF.

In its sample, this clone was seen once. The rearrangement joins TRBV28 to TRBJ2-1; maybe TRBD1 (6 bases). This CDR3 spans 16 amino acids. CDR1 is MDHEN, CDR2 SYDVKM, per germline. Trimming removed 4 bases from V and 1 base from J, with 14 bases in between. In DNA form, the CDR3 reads TGTGCCAGCAGTTCTTACAGGGAAAATTCCTACAATGAGCAGTTCTTC. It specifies CASSSYRENSYNEQFF.

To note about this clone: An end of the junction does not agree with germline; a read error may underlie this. The DNA of the CDR3 is TGTTCCAGCAGCTTAGCGTCGGGGGGACTCCAAGAGACCCAGTACTTC. Its translation is CSSSLASGGLQETQYF. The V gene is TRBV7-9, the J gene TRBJ2-5; the match to TRBD2 covers 7 bases. Germline CDR1 reads SEHNR; CDR2 reads FQNEAQ (reference sequence). The CDR3 has 16 residues.

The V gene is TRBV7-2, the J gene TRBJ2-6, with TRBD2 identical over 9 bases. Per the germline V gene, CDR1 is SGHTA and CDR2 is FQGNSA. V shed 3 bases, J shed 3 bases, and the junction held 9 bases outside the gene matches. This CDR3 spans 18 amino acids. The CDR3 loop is CASSFRGRGAGGANVLTF. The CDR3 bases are TGTGCCAGCAGCTTCCGCGGGAGGGGTGCTGGTGGGGCCAACGTCCTGACTTTC.

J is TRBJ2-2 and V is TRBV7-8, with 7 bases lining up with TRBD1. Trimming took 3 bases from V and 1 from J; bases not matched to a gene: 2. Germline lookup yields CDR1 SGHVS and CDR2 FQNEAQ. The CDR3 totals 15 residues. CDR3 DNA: TGTGCCAGCAGCTTCGGACAGGTGAACACCGGGGAGCTGTTTTTT. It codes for CASSFGQVNTGELFF.

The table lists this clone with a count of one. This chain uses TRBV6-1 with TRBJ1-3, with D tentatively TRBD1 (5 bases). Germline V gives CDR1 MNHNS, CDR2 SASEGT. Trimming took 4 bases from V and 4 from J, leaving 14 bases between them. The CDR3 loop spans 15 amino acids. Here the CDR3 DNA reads TGTGCCAGCAGTGTGAGGGGAGGTACGGGAAACACCATATATTTT. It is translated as CASSVRGGTGNTIYF.

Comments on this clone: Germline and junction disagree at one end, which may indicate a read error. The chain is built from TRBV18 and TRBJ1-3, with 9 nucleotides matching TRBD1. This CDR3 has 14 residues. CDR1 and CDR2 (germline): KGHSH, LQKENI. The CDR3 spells CASSPQGAGNTIYF. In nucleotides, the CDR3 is TGTGCCAGCTCTCCACAGGGGGCCGGAAACACCATATATTTT.

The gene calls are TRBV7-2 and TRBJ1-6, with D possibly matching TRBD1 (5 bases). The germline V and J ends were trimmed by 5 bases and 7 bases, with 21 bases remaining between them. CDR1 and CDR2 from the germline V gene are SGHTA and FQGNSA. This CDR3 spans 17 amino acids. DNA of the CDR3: TGTGCCAGCAGCCGGTGGGACGCGGGGGTTGAGAATTCACCCCTCCACTTT. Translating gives CASSRWDAGVENSPLHF. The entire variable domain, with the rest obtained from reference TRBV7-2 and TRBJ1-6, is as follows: GAGVSQSPSNKVTEKGKDVELRCDPISGHTALYWYRQSLGQGLEFLIYFQGNSAPDKSGLPSDRFSAERTGGSVSTLTIQRTQQEDSAVYLCASSRWDAGVENSPLHFGNGTRLTVT.

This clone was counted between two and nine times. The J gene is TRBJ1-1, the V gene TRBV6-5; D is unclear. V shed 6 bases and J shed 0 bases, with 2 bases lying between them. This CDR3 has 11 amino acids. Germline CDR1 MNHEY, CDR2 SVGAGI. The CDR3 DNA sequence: TGTGCCAGCAGCGTGAACACTGAAGCTTTCTTT. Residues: CASSVNTEAFF.

CDR3 DNA: TGCGCCAGCAGTATACTAGCGGGGGGTGGGTCCTACGAGCAGTACTTC. Amino acid sequence: CASSILAGGGSYEQYF. The rearrangement uses TRBV4-1 and TRBJ2-7, with TRBD2 matching 12 bases. V was pared by 6 bases and J by 1 base, with 7 bases of the junction left unmatched. The CDR3 has 16 amino acids. Germline CDR1 and CDR2: MGHRA and YSYEKL.

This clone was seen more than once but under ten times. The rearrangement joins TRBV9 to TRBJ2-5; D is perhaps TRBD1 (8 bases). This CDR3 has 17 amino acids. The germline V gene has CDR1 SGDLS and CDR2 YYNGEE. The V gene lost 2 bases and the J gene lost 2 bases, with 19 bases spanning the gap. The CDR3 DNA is TGTGCCAGCAGCGTCGGCCTTACAGGGGGAGGGCAAGAGACCCAGTACTTC. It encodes CASSVGLTGGGQETQYF. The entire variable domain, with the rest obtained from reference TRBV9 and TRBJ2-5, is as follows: DSGVTQTPKHLITATGQRVTLRCSPRSGDLSVYWYQQSLDQGLQFLIQYYNGEERAKGNILERFSAQQFPDLHSELNLSSLELGDSALYFCASSVGLTGGGQETQYFGPGTRLLVL.

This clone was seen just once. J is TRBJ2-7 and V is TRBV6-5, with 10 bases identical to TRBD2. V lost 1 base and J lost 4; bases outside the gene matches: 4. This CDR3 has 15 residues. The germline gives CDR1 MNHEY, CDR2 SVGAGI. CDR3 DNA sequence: TGTGCCAGCAGTTACTTCTCTAGCGGGGGTTACGAGCAGTACTTC. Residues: CASSYFSSGGYEQYF.

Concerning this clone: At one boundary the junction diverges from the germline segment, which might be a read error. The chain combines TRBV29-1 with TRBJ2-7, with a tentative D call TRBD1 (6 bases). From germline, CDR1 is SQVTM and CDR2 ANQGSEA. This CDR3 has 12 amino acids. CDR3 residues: CSVEEVGTGLNF. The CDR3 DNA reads TGCAGCGTTGAAGAGGTCGGTACAGGGCTCAACTTC.

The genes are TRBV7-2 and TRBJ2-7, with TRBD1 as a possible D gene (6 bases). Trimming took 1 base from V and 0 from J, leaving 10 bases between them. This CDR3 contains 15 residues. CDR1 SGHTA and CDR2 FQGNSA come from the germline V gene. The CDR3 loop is CASSLEQGISYEQYF. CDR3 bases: TGTGCCAGCAGCTTAGAGCAGGGGATCTCCTACGAGCAGTACTTC.

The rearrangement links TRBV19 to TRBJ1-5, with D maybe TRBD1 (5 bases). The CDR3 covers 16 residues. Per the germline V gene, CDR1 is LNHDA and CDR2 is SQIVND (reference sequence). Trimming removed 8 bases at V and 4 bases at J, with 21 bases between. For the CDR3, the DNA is TGTGCCAGTGACCTCATCGGCCTCGCAGGGAATCAGCCCCAGCATTTT. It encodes CASDLIGLAGNQPQHF.